This passage covers 31 T cell receptor beta chains from one sample sequenced in a study of control samples from healthy donors and cancer patients. The table came from immunoSEQ multiplex PCR; TCRdb's copy has only in-frame clones and leaves some out. The table has 40,000 to 55,000 clones, 91% seen once. What was sequenced was PBMCs. The receptors were gathered from a woman aged 35 to 49 with head and neck cancer.

CDR3 DNA: TGTGCCAGCAGCTTAGGCCGGGGAGGCGAAGAGACCCAGTACTTC. The encoded protein is CASSLGRGGEETQYF. V gene TRBV7-7 combines with J gene TRBJ2-5; the D gene is possibly TRBD2 (6 bases). V lost 1 base and J 3 bases, leaving 12 bases between the germline ends. Germline values: CDR1 SSHAT, CDR2 FNYEAQ (reference sequence). This CDR3 spans 15 amino acids.

This rearrangement joins TRBV30 to TRBJ1-1; D gene uncertain. The CDR3 covers 14 residues. Germline CDR1 is GTSNPN and CDR2 is SVGIG (reference sequence). V was trimmed by 4 bases and J by 5 bases, leaving 17 bases between them. CDR3: CAWTTRFPGTEAFF. The DNA of the CDR3 is TGTGCCTGGACCACACGATTCCCTGGTACTGAAGCTTTCTTT.

CDR3 sequence: CASSLDGSAAGELFF. The CDR3 coding sequence is TGTGCCAGCAGCTTAGACGGGAGTGCCGCCGGGGAGCTGTTTTTT. The V gene is TRBV7-3, the J gene TRBJ2-2; possibly TRBD2 for D (6 bases). Germline CDR1 and CDR2: SGHTA and FQGTGA. This CDR3 region has 15 residues. The ends were cut back, 2 bases at V and 6 bases at J, with 13 bases in the middle.

The chain combines TRBV19 with TRBJ2-5; 7 nucleotides line up with TRBD1. The germline gives CDR1 LNHDA, CDR2 SQIVND (reference sequence). The V and J ends lost 3 bases and 5 bases, in that order; junction bases with no gene match: 6. The length of the CDR3 is 14 residues. The CDR3 DNA follows: TGTGCCAGTAGTATTCGACAGGGCGGCGAGACCCAGTACTTC. Its translation: CASSIRQGGETQYF.

The sample holds a few counts of this clone. The chain carries TRBV18 and TRBJ1-5; 8 nucleotides agree with TRBD1. The germline gives CDR1 KGHSH, CDR2 LQKENI. V was pared by 3 bases and J by 4 bases, with 5 bases of the junction left unmatched. The CDR3 runs to 15 residues. The DNA for the CDR3 is TGTGCCAGCTCACCCGACAGGGGAACTAATCAGCCCCAGCATTTT. Protein sequence: CASSPDRGTNQPQHF.

V is TRBV25-1 and J is TRBJ1-2; D gene unclear. Trimming removed 10 bases at V and 1 base at J, with 13 bases between. This CDR3 contains 13 residues. Germline V lookup: CDR1 MGHDK, CDR2 SYGVNS. CDR3 loop: CATSGVNNYGYTF. The CDR3 DNA follows: TGTGCCACGAGCGGGGTTAATAACTATGGCTACACCTTC.

The V call is TRBV19, the J call TRBJ1-1; TRBD1 aligns across 8 bases. V trimming: 5 bases; J trimming: 11 bases; junction bases outside the gene matches: 10. The germline V gene has CDR1 LNHDA and CDR2 SQIVND (reference sequence). The CDR3 covers 13 residues. The CDR3 is CASSPTWTGSAFF. The CDR3 nucleotides read TGTGCCAGTAGTCCTACCTGGACAGGGTCGGCTTTCTTT.

This chain joins TRBV5-5 and TRBJ1-6; D gene uncertain. With 0 bases removed from V and 4 bases from J, the gap between germline ends came to 17 bases. The CDR3 totals 18 residues. Germline CDR1 and CDR2: SGHKS and YYEKEE (reference sequence). CDR3 DNA: TGTGCCAGCAGCTTGGCCTTAGACCGGTTTAATTATAATTCACCCCTCCACTTT. Protein sequence: CASSLALDRFNYNSPLHF.

This chain uses TRBV28 with TRBJ1-5, with D possibly TRBD1 on 5 matching bases. Germline CDR1 is MDHEN and CDR2 is SYDVKM. The CDR3 length is 19 residues. The V and J ends lost 2 bases and 3 bases respectively, with 23 bases between them. This chain's CDR3 is CASSLKFRGGSGTNQPQHF. In nucleotides, the CDR3 is TGTGCCAGCAGTTTAAAGTTTCGCGGGGGGAGTGGAACCAATCAGCCCCAGCATTTT.

This rearrangement joins TRBV7-3 to TRBJ2-5; TRBD1 agrees at 7 bases. V lost 5 bases to trimming and J lost 1 base; unmatched junction nucleotides: 7. Germline lookup yields CDR1 SGHTA and CDR2 FQGTGA. The length of the CDR3 is 15 residues. CDR3 nucleotides: TGTGCCAGCAGCCAACTCGGGACAGTCCAAGAGACCCAGTACTTC. Its protein is CASSQLGTVQETQYF.

The rearrangement links TRBV7-2 to TRBJ1-6; possible D gene TRBD1, 5 bases. The ends were cut back, 1 base at V and 9 bases at J, with 13 bases in the middle. The CDR3 spans 15 residues. Germline V gives CDR1 SGHTA, CDR2 FQGNSA. DNA for the CDR3: TGTGCCAGCAGCTTAGTTCCAGGGAATATTTCACCCCTCCACTTT. It is translated as CASSLVPGNISPLHF.

The chain recombines TRBV7-9 with TRBJ2-7, with 7 bases matching TRBD1. CDR3 length: 15 residues. The junction had 6 bases not matched to a gene; V was cut back by 4 bases and J by 0 bases. Germline V CDR1 and CDR2: SEHNR, FQNEAQ (reference sequence). This chain's CDR3 is CASSSPGQSSYEQYF. Here the CDR3 DNA reads TGTGCCAGCAGCTCCCCGGGACAGAGCTCCTACGAGCAGTACTTC.

The CDR3 nucleotides are TGTGCCAGCAGTGAAAGTAATAGGGTACGAATCGGAGAGACCCAGTACTTC. Protein sequence: CASSESNRVRIGETQYF. The chain recombines TRBV2 with TRBJ2-5; D is ambiguous. This CDR3 is 17 amino acids long. Germline V CDR1 and CDR2: SNHLY, FYNNEI. V shed 2 bases and J shed 4 bases, with 20 bases lying between them.

CDR3 nucleotide sequence: TGTGCCAGCTCACCAGGCGGACCGGTGAACACTGAAGCTTTCTTT. It yields the protein CASSPGGPVNTEAFF. The chain has TRBV18 and TRBJ1-1; D ambiguous. Germline assignment: CDR1 KGHSH and CDR2 LQKENI. This CDR3 region has 15 residues. Trimming removed 2 bases at V and 0 bases at J, with 10 bases between.

The chain couples TRBV6-2 or TRBV6-3 to TRBJ1-2; possibly TRBD1 for D (5 bases). Germline V gives CDR1 MNHEY, CDR2 SVGEGT. The CDR3 sequence is 13 residues long. V was pared by 5 bases and J by 3 bases, with 10 bases between. DNA for the CDR3: TGTGCCAGCAGTCTTGACAGCCACTATGGCTACACCTTC. This codes for CASSLDSHYGYTF.

This clone occurred once. The rearrangement links TRBV3-1 (or the pseudogene TRBV3-2) to TRBJ1-3, with D unresolved. Trimming shortened V by 3 bases and J by 4 bases, and 7 bases separated the two germline ends. CDR1 is LGHDT and CDR2 is YNNKEL in the germline V gene (reference sequence). The CDR3 consists of 13 residues. The CDR3 DNA reads TGTGCCAGCAGCCAGTTCAGCGGAAACACCATATATTTT. Residues: CASSQFSGNTIYF.

The chain joins TRBV14 to TRBJ2-3; 8 positions match TRBD2. In germline, CDR1 is SGHDN, CDR2 FVKESK. The length of the CDR3 is 17 residues. The ends lost 0 bases at V and 2 bases at J; junction bases unmatched: 7. In DNA, the CDR3 is TGTGCCAGCAGCCAAGATTGGATAGCGGGGATCACAGATACGCAGTATTTT. Its translation: CASSQDWIAGITDTQYF.

The genes are TRBV10-2 and TRBJ1-3, with unresolved D. Germline lookup yields CDR1 WSHSY and CDR2 SAAADI. V shed 10 bases and J shed 0 bases, with 16 bases lying between them. The CDR3 has 15 residues. The DNA for the CDR3 is TGCGCCAACCGGACCCTTCTTGACTCTGGAAACACCATATATTTT. Translation: CANRTLLDSGNTIYF.

This clone was found a few times. This rearrangement joins TRBV7-2 to TRBJ1-6, with D possibly being TRBD1 (5 bases). The CDR3 totals 16 residues. Trimming shortened V by 1 base and J by 7 bases, and 14 bases separated the two germline ends. CDR1 SGHTA and CDR2 FQGNSA come from the germline V gene. The CDR3 coding sequence is TGTGCCAGCAGCTTAGTGAAGGGACCGAAGAATTCACCCCTCCACTTT. Translated, it gives CASSLVKGPKNSPLHF.

A word on this clone: One end of the junction does not line up with germline, which may come from a read error. The chain employs TRBV28 and TRBJ2-7; 16 nucleotides match TRBD2. There are 13 residues in the CDR3. Germline loops: CDR1 MDHEN, CDR2 SYDVKM. CDR3 sequence (DNA): TGTGCCAGCACGGGGACTAGCGGGAGGGTAAACTCCTTC. Its translation is CASTGTSGRVNSF.

This chain joins TRBV7-2 and TRBJ1-1; a weak D match, TRBD1 (6 bases). V lost 2 bases and J 6 bases, leaving 13 bases between the germline ends. The length of the CDR3 is 14 residues. CDR1 SGHTA and CDR2 FQGNSA come from the germline V gene. CDR3 sequence reads: CASSLPGRGAEAFF. CDR3 sequence (DNA): TGTGCCAGCAGCTTACCGGGGAGGGGGGCTGAAGCTTTCTTT.

This clone is a singleton in its sample. The chain has TRBV19 and TRBJ1-1, with D perhaps matching TRBD1 (6 bases). V was shortened by 5 bases and J by 7 bases, with 14 bases between the two germline ends. The CDR3 is made up of 13 amino acids. Germline V gene data show CDR1 as LNHDA and CDR2 as SQIVND (reference sequence). CDR3 DNA sequence: TGTGCCAGTAGTCAGACCCGGACAGTTGAAGCTTTCTTT. Encoded protein: CASSQTRTVEAFF.

This chain uses TRBV10-3 with TRBJ1-2; a weak D match, TRBD1 (5 bases). This CDR3 has 12 residues. Trimming shortened V by 7 bases and J by 7 bases, and 13 bases separated the two germline ends. The germline CDR1 and CDR2 sequences are ENHRY and SYGVKD. CDR3 DNA: TGTGCCATCACCTTTCCGGGACCTGGCTACACCTTC. Translating gives CAITFPGPGYTF.

This rearrangement joins TRBV4-1 to TRBJ2-5, with unresolved D. The CDR3 length is 16 residues. CDR1 MGHRA and CDR2 YSYEKL come from the germline V gene. The V gene lost 0 bases and the J gene lost 0 bases, with 11 bases spanning the gap. CDR3 sequence: CASSQDWVRDQETQYF. In DNA, the CDR3 is TGCGCCAGCAGCCAAGATTGGGTAAGGGACCAAGAGACCCAGTACTTC.

Here the CDR3 reads CASSEVSNQPQHF. In DNA form, the CDR3 reads TGTGCCAGCAGTGAAGTTAGCAATCAGCCCCAGCATTTT. The chain uses TRBV6-1 and TRBJ1-5; D not resolved. The V end lost 1 base, the J end lost 0 bases, and 1 base lay between the germline ends. Germline values: CDR1 MNHNS, CDR2 SASEGT. The CDR3 length is 13 residues.

V is TRBV27 and J is TRBJ1-3, with D possibly being TRBD1 (6 bases). Germline V CDR1 and CDR2: MNHEY, SMNVEV (reference sequence). This CDR3 contains 14 residues. Trimming stripped 6 bases from V and 4 bases from J, with 13 bases between. The CDR3 DNA follows: TGTGCCAGCAGACGGGGGCGGGAAGGAAACACCATATATTTT. This gives the protein CASRRGREGNTIYF.

The chain combines TRBV20-1 with TRBJ2-1, with TRBD2 identical over 8 bases. CDR1 and CDR2 from the germline V gene are DFQATT and SNEGSKA (reference sequence). Trimming cost V 3 bases and J 0 bases; bases outside gene matches: 10. The CDR3 has 17 residues. CDR3 nucleotide sequence: TGCAGTGCTAGTGGGACGACTAGCGATCCCTCCTACAATGAGCAGTTCTTC. Translated: CSASGTTSDPSYNEQFF.

The chain recombines TRBV6-5 with TRBJ1-2, with TRBD1 matching 7 bases. With V trimmed by 4 bases and J by 4 bases, 3 bases remained unmatched. Germline loops: CDR1 MNHEY, CDR2 SVGAGI. The CDR3 consists of 13 residues. This CDR3 is CASSSGGFYGYTF. CDR3 nucleotide sequence: TGTGCCAGCAGTTCAGGGGGGTTCTATGGCTACACCTTC.

The chain recombines TRBV19 with TRBJ2-7; tentative D call: TRBD2 (6 bases). The CDR3 runs 13 residues. CDR1 is LNHDA, CDR2 SQIVND, per germline (reference sequence). V gave up 10 bases and J gave up 6 bases, with 19 bases separating them. DNA of the CDR3: TGTGCCACACACGGACACGGGGGTTTCGAGCAGTACTTC. Translating it yields CATHGHGGFEQYF.

This chain connects TRBV5-6 to TRBJ2-5, with TRBD2 as a possible D gene (5 bases). This CDR3 region has 13 residues. Trimming took off 0 bases at V and 3 bases at J, with 6 bases between the two ends. Germline loops: CDR1 SGHDT, CDR2 YYEEEE. CDR3 protein: CASSLVREETQYF. CDR3 DNA sequence: TGTGCCAGCAGCTTGGTGCGGGAAGAGACCCAGTACTTC.

V gene TRBV3-1 (or the pseudogene TRBV3-2) combines with J gene TRBJ2-2; no reliable D call. The length of the CDR3 is 15 residues. Trimming took 0 bases from V and 7 from J, leaving 12 bases between them. Germline V gene lookup returns CDR1 LGHDT and CDR2 YNNKEL (reference sequence). The CDR3 sequence: CASSQDFVGSGELFF. The CDR3 DNA follows: TGTGCCAGCAGCCAAGATTTTGTAGGCAGCGGGGAGCTGTTTTTT.